This T cell receptor beta chain was observed in a study of blood T cell repertoires in COVID-19. Study details: T cells, B-cell-depleted T cells, or PBMCs supplied cDNA or gDNA.

V lost 1 base, J lost 7 bases, and 4 bases stayed unmatched. This CDR3 has 14 residues. Germline V CDR1 and CDR2: SGHRS, YFSETQ. TCRdb's copy holds only in-frame clones and misses some; the assay was immunoSEQ multiplex PCR. The profile shows about 250,000 clones, 85% to 90% of them singletons. Everyone who took part was roughly 18 to 89 years old, and they came from about 25 US areas. Participant-given clinical history determined each cohort assignment. Symptom resolution, clearance, or two negative PCRs marked the recovered donors of Cohort 3. This sequence joins TRBV5-1 and TRBJ1-4; 7 nucleotides align to TRBD1. This TCR was recovered from a man younger than 35 who had recovered from COVID-19. Sequencing was performed on PBMCs or T cells enriched from blood (not recorded which). The CDR3 DNA is TGCGCCAGCAGCTTGTGGACAGGTACTGAAAAACTGTTTTTT. Translating it yields CASSLWTGTEKLFF. Drawing the rest from reference TRBV5-1 and TRBJ1-4, the complete variable domain is KAGVTQTPRYLIKTRGQQVTLSCSPISGHRSVSWYQQTPGQGLQFLFEYFSETQRNKGNFPGRFSGRQFSNSRSEMNVSTLELGDSALYLCASSLWTGTEKLFFGSGTQLSVL.